This T cell receptor (beta chain) appears in the sequencing data of a study of T cell responses to AZD1222 COVID-19 vaccine. Study-level points and caveats: Unmutated variant regions are reportedly the target of nearly half of TCRs that are spike-specific.

Clones were sequenced by immunoSEQ multiplex PCR, and TCRdb holds only the in-frame ones, with some missing. The profile shows tens of thousands of clones, 88% of them singletons. Germline values: CDR1 KGHSH, CDR2 LQKENI. Trimming took off 5 bases at V and 1 base at J, with 11 bases between the two ends. This CDR3 has 14 amino acids. About this clone itself: Its specificity is not known.

The V and J genes are TRBV18 and TRBJ1-1; D unclear. This clonotype originated in an adult in good health. The sample in question was peripheral blood, obtained on day 0 of MenACWY control vaccination. Here the CDR3 reads CASSANSQNTEAFF. The CDR3 DNA follows: TGTGCCAGCTCAGCTAACTCACAGAACACTGAAGCTTTCTTT.